Listed below are T cell receptor beta chains from one sample, sequenced in a study of blood T cell repertoires in COVID-19. Here immunoSEQ multiplex PCR was the method, and the copy in TCRdb shows in-frame clones only, minus some. The sample holds about 150,000 clones, around 80% seen once. The sequencing sample was made of PBMCs or T cells enriched from blood (not recorded which). These receptors originate from a woman in her fifties or sixties who had recovered from COVID-19. Both conserved end residues are part of each CDR3. The D gene is left open where the match is weak. Size values are once, few and many counts, or a class for expanded clones, and some rows have none.

d_gene: TRBD2
j_gene: TRBJ2-1
abundance: .
v_gene: TRBV2
CDR3aa: CASRTSGGTEQFF
CDR3nt: TGTGCCAGCAGGACTAGCGGGGGTACTGAGCAGTTCTTC

d_gene: .
j_gene: TRBJ1-3
abundance: .
v_gene: TRBV28
CDR3aa: CASSTLEGSGNTIYF
CDR3nt: TGTGCCAGCAGTACCCTTGAGGGCTCAGGAAACACCATATATTTT

d_gene: .
j_gene: TRBJ2-7
abundance: .
v_gene: TRBV30
CDR3aa: CAWGRLTYEQYF
CDR3nt: TGTGCCTGGGGCAGGTTAACCTACGAGCAGTACTTC

d_gene: TRBD1
j_gene: TRBJ1-3
abundance: .
v_gene: TRBV19
CDR3aa: CASNANRGISGNTIYF
CDR3nt: TGTGCCAGTAACGCGAACAGGGGCATCTCTGGAAACACCATATATTTT

d_gene: TRBD2
j_gene: TRBJ2-5
abundance: once
v_gene: TRBV7-2
CDR3aa: CASSLGLAGQETQYF
CDR3nt: TGTGCCAGCAGCCTGGGACTAGCGGGGCAAGAGACCCAGTACTTC

d_gene: TRBD1
j_gene: TRBJ1-2
abundance: .
v_gene: TRBV7-8
CDR3aa: CASSLEGGRGYTF
CDR3nt: TGTGCCAGCAGCTTAGAAGGGGGCCGTGGCTACACCTTC

d_gene: .
j_gene: TRBJ1-2
abundance: once
v_gene: TRBV7-3
CDR3aa: CASSLTGGRGYTF
CDR3nt: TGTGCCAGCAGCTTAACCGGGGGGAGAGGCTACACCTTC

d_gene: TRBD1
j_gene: TRBJ2-3
abundance: .
v_gene: TRBV9
CDR3aa: CASSSGTGGLDTQYF
CDR3nt: TGTGCCAGCAGCTCCGGGACAGGGGGGTTAGATACGCAGTATTTT

d_gene: TRBD1
j_gene: TRBJ1-6
abundance: .
v_gene: TRBV5-1
CDR3aa: CASSLGVWGQGSSPLHF
CDR3nt: TGCGCCAGCAGCTTGGGGGTATGGGGACAGGGAAGTTCACCCCTCCACTTT

d_gene: TRBD1
j_gene: TRBJ1-1
abundance: .
v_gene: TRBV4-1
CDR3aa: CASSQGEVDRAANTEAFF
CDR3nt: TGCGCCAGCAGCCAAGGAGAAGTGGACAGGGCCGCGAACACTGAAGCTTTCTTT

d_gene: TRBD1
j_gene: TRBJ1-2
abundance: .
v_gene: TRBV28
CDR3aa: CASSLQGAGHGYTF
CDR3nt: TGTGCCAGCAGTTTACAGGGGGCGGGCCATGGCTACACCTTC

d_gene: TRBD1
j_gene: TRBJ1-5
abundance: .
v_gene: TRBV7-8
CDR3aa: CASSSFRDSWNQPQHF
CDR3nt: TGTGCCAGCAGCTCCTTCCGGGACAGCTGGAATCAGCCCCAGCATTTT

d_gene: .
j_gene: TRBJ2-7
abundance: .
v_gene: TRBV12-3/TRBV12-4
CDR3aa: CASSRGGEQYF
CDR3nt: TGTGCCAGCAGCCGAGGGGGCGAGCAGTACTTC

d_gene: .
j_gene: TRBJ1-4
abundance: .
v_gene: TRBV7-9
CDR3aa: CASSPGIVRGEKLFF
CDR3nt: TGTGCCAGCAGTCCGGGAATCGTTCGTGGGGAAAAACTGTTTTTT